This T cell receptor (beta chain) emerged from a study of T cells in localized non-small cell lung cancer. Study-wide results and caveats: Maximal T cell clonality occurred in uninvolved adjacent lung, with tumor ranking below it.

In regard to this clone: The antigen remains undetermined.

Some clones are missing from TCRdb's copy, which holds only in-frame ones; the method was immunoSEQ multiplex PCR. The sample records 40,000 to 65,000 clones, more than 85% being singletons. In germline, CDR1 is SGHRS, CDR2 YFSETQ. The CDR3 is made up of 14 amino acids. V was clipped by 0 bases and J by 0 bases, with 3 bases between them. This clonotype originated in a female donor with stage II lung adenocarcinoma. V is TRBV5-1 and J is TRBJ2-2; D remains unclear. Specimen: PBMCs, collected before any cancer treatment. CDR3 sequence: CASSLDTNTGELFF. As DNA, the CDR3 is TGCGCCAGCAGCTTGGACACGAACACCGGGGAGCTGTTTTTT. Variable domain in full (rest from reference TRBV5-1 and TRBJ2-2): KAGVTQTPRYLIKTRGQQVTLSCSPISGHRSVSWYQQTPGQGLQFLFEYFSETQRNKGNFPGRFSGRQFSNSRSEMNVSTLELGDSALYLCASSLDTNTGELFFGEGSRLTVL.